The sequence of this TCR beta chain was determined in a study of CD8 T cells in ankylosing spondylitis. The CDR3 sequence is 14 residues long. The germline V gene has CDR1 LGHNT and CDR2 FRNRAP. The V and J ends lost 6 bases and 6 bases, in that order; junction bases with no gene match: 7. Remarks on this clonotype: Its cognate antigen is unknown.

Study conclusions and caveats: Seven to nine highly homologous variants made up a TCR beta motif that seemed to typify ankylosing spondylitis blood.

TCRdb used MiXCR to reprocess the 5' RACE reads, holding one entry per CDR3 protein. The table shows 330,000 or so distinct CDR3 sequences, with around 7.6% occurring only once. Sequences were obtained from blood, either unsorted or a sorted T cell fraction (not recorded which). V is TRBV12-5 and J is TRBJ2-2; 7 nucleotides align to TRBD2. This TCR came from a male donor with ankylosing spondylitis. In DNA, the CDR3 is TGTGCTAGTGGCTTCACTGGGAGGGCCGGGGAGCTGTTTTTT. As protein: CASGFTGRAGELFF.